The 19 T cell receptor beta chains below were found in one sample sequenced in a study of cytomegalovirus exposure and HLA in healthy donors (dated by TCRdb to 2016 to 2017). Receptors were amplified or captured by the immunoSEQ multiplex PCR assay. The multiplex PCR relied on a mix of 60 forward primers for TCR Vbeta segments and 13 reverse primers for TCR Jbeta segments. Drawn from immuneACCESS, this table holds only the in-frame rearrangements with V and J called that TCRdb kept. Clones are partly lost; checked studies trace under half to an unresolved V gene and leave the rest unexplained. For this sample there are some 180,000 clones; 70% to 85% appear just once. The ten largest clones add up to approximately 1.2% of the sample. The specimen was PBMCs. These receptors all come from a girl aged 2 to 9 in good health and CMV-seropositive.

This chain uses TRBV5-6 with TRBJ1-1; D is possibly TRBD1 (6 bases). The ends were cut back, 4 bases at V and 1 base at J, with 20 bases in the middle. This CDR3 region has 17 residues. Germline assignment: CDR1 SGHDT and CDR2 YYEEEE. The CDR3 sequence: CASSRRHPTGRNTEAFF. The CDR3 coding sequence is TGTGCCAGCAGCCGCCGCCATCCGACAGGACGGAACACTGAAGCTTTCTTT.

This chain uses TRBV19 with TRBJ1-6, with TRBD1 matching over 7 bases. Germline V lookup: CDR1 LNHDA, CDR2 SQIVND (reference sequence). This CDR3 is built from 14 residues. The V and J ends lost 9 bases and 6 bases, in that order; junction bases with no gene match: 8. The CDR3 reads CASRDSTFNSPLHF. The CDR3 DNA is TGTGCCAGCCGGGACAGTACTTTTAATTCACCCCTCCACTTT.

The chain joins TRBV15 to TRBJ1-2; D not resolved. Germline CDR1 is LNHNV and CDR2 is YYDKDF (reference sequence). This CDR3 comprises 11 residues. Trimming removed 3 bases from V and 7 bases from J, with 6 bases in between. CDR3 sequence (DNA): TGTGCCACCAGCAGGCAGTCTGGCTACACCTTC. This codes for CATSRQSGYTF.

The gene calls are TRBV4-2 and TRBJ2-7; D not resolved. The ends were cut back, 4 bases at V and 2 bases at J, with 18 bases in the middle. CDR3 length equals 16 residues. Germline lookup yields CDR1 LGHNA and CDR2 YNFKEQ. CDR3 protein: CASSPHSAGITYEQYF. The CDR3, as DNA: TGTGCCAGCAGCCCCCACTCTGCAGGAATTACCTACGAGCAGTACTTC.

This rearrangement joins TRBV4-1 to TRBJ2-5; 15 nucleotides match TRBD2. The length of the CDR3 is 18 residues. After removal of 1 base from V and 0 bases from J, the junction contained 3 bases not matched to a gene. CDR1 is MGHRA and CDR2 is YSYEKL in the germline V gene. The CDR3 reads CASSQVGLAGGHQETQYF. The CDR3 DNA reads TGCGCCAGCAGCCAAGTGGGACTAGCGGGAGGCCACCAAGAGACCCAGTACTTC.

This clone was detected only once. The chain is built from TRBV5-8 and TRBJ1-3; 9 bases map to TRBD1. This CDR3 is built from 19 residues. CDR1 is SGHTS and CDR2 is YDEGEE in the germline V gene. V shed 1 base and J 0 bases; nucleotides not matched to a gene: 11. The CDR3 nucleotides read TGTGCCAGCAGCTTGAGGACATCGCCGGGACAGGGCTCTGGAAACACCATATATTTT. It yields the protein CASSLRTSPGQGSGNTIYF.

CDR3 DNA sequence: TGTGCCAGCAACTTGGACAGTGCCTACGAGCAGTACTTC. Protein sequence: CASNLDSAYEQYF. The rearrangement links TRBV6-1 to TRBJ2-7, with a tentative D call TRBD1 (6 bases). From germline, CDR1 is MNHNS and CDR2 SASEGT. The CDR3 totals 13 residues. Trimming cost V 7 bases and J 2 bases, with 12 bases left between them.

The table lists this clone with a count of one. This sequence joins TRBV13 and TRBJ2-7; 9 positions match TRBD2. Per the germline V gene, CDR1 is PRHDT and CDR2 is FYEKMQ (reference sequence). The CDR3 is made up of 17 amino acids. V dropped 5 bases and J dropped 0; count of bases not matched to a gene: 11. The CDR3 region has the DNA TGTGCCAGCAGCCCCGCGCCACGACTAGCGGACTCCTACGAGCAGTACTTC. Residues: CASSPAPRLADSYEQYF.

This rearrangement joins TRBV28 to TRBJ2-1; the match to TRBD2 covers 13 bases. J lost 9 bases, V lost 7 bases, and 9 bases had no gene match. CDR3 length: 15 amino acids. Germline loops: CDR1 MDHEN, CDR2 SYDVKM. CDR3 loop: CASTLLAGGRGEQFF. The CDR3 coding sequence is TGTGCCAGCACCTTACTAGCGGGAGGGCGGGGTGAGCAGTTCTTC.

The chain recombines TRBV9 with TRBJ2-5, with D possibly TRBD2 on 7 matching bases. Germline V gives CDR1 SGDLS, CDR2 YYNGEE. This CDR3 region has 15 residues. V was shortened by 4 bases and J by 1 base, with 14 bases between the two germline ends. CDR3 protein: CASSRGGPGQETQYF. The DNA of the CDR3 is TGTGCCAGCAGCAGGGGGGGCCCCGGCCAAGAGACCCAGTACTTC. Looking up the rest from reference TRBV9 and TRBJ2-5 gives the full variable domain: DSGVTQTPKHLITATGQRVTLRCSPRSGDLSVYWYQQSLDQGLQFLIQYYNGEERAKGNILERFSAQQFPDLHSELNLSSLELGDSALYFCASSRGGPGQETQYFGPGTRLLVL.

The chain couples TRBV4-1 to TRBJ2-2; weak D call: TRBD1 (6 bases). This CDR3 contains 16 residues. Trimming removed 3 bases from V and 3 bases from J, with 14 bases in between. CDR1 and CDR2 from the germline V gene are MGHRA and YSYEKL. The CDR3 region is CASSQTGSPDTGELFF. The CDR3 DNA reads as TGCGCCAGCAGCCAGACAGGTTCCCCGGACACCGGGGAGCTGTTTTTT.

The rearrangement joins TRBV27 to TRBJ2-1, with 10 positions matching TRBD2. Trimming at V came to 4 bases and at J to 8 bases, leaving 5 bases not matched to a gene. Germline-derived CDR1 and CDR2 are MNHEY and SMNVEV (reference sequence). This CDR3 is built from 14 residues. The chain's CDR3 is CASSSPAGGHEQFF. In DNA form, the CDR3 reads TGTGCCAGCAGTTCCCCAGCGGGAGGGCATGAGCAGTTCTTC.

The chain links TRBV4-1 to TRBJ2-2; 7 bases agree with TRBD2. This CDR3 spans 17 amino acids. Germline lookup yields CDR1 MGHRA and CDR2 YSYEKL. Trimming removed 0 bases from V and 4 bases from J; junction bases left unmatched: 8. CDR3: CASSQEQAGILTGELFF. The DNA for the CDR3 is TGCGCCAGCAGCCAAGAACAAGCGGGGATTCTCACCGGGGAGCTGTTTTTT.

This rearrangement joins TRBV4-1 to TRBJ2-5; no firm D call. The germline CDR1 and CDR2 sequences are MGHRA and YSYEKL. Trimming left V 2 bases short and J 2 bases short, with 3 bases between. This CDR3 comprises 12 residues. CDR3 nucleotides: TGCGCCAGCAGCCAACCACAAGAGACCCAGTACTTC. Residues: CASSQPQETQYF.

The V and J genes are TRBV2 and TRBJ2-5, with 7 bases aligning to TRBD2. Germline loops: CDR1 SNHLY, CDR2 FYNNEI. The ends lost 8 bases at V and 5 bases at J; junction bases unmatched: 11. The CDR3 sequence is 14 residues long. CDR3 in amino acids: CASLGRELVETQYF. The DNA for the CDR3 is TGTGCCAGCTTGGGGAGGGAGCTAGTGGAGACCCAGTACTTC.

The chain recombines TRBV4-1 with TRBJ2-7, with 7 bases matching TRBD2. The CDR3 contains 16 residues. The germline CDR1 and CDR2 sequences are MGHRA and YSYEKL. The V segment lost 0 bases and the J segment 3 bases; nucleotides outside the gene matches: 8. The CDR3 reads CASSQDGTSAYYEQYF. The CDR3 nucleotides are TGCGCCAGCAGCCAAGACGGTACTAGCGCCTACTACGAGCAGTACTTC.

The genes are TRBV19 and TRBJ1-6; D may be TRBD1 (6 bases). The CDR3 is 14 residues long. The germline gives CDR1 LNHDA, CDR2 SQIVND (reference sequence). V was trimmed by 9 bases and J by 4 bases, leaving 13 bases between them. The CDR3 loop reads CASNTQGYNSPLHF. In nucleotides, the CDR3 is TGTGCCAGCAATACCCAGGGGTATAATTCACCCCTCCACTTT.

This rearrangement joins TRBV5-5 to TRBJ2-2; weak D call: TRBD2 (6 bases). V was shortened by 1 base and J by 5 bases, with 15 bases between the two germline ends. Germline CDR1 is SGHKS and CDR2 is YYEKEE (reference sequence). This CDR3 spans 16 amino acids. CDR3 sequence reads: CASSLTGAGYTGELFF. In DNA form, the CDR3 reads TGTGCCAGCAGCTTGACCGGGGCGGGGTATACCGGGGAGCTGTTTTTT.

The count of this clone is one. DNA of the CDR3: TGTGCCAGCAGCGTCGGTCGGTGGGGGACAGGGAATTCAGATACGCAGTATTTT. Encoded protein: CASSVGRWGTGNSDTQYF. The chain is built from TRBV9 and TRBJ2-3; 9 nucleotides match TRBD1. The CDR3 runs 18 residues. The V gene's germline CDR1 is SGDLS and CDR2 YYNGEE. With 2 bases clipped from V and 4 bases from J, the junction kept 14 bases outside the gene matches.